Each of the 2 T cell receptor beta chains below was sequenced from the same sample in a study of cytomegalovirus exposure and HLA in healthy donors. With 60 Vbeta and 13 Jbeta primers, the PCR was carried out. TCRdb's table, derived via immunoSEQ multiplex PCR, lists solely in-frame clones and lacks some. The table records about 190,000 clones, 65% to 80% of them present only once. Input material: PBMCs. The receptors were sampled from a middle-aged woman in good health and CMV-seronegative.

This clone was detected once. CDR3 protein: CASSLVTTYEQYF. In DNA, the CDR3 is TGTGCCAGCAGCTTGGTGACTACCTACGAGCAGTACTTC. V is TRBV5-6 and J is TRBJ2-7; tentative D call: TRBD2 (5 bases). Trimming left V 0 bases short and J 2 bases short, with 6 bases between. This CDR3 has 13 residues. Germline CDR1 is SGHDT and CDR2 is YYEEEE.

The chain employs TRBV6-5 and TRBJ2-3; TRBD2 aligns across 10 bases. The CDR3 sequence is 16 residues long. The germline CDR1 and CDR2 sequences are MNHEY and SVGAGI. V trimming: 0 bases; J trimming: 5 bases; junction bases outside the gene matches: 5. CDR3 bases: TGTGCCAGCAGTTACTCCCTAGCGGGAGAGATAGATACGCAGTATTTT. This encodes CASSYSLAGEIDTQYF.